The next 17 T cell receptor beta chains were all read from a single sample in a study of Ad26.COV2.S vaccination and SARS-CoV-2 variants. The treatment: roughly 20 received Ad26.COV2.S at low or high dose, single or two shots; 5 received placebo; per-sample allocation not given. Repertoires come from day 63 after the first vaccine or placebo injection. The table came from immunoSEQ multiplex PCR; TCRdb's copy has only in-frame clones and leaves some out. The sample records about 480,000 clones, around 85% being singletons. The sample was peripheral blood, taken in a trial of Ad26.COV2.S vaccine versus placebo. The receptors originated from a person aged 18-65 years who received the Ad26.COV2.S COVID-19 vaccine or a placebo.

The chain links TRBV19 to TRBJ1-2, with D perhaps TRBD1 (5 bases). CDR1 LNHDA and CDR2 SQIVND come from the germline V gene (reference sequence). CDR3 size: 13 residues. V shed 3 bases and J shed 7 bases, with 12 bases lying between them. In nucleotides, the CDR3 is TGTGCCAGTAGTATTGACAGAACTTCTGGCTACACCTTC. It translates to CASSIDRTSGYTF.

This chain connects TRBV3-1 (or the pseudogene TRBV3-2) to TRBJ2-2; 7 bases match TRBD1. The V gene end was trimmed by 1 base and the J gene end by 1 base; junction bases not matched to a gene: 6. The germline V gene encodes CDR1 LGHDT and CDR2 YNNKEL (reference sequence). The CDR3 spans 17 residues. Written as DNA, the CDR3 is TGTGCCAGCAGCCAAGGGCCGGGACAGTTGAACACCGGGGAGCTGTTTTTT. This codes for CASSQGPGQLNTGELFF.

This clone has more than one count but fewer than ten. The CDR3 is CASSQESGPSYGYTF. In DNA form, the CDR3 reads TGTGCCAGCAGCCAAGAATCGGGACCGAGCTATGGCTACACCTTC. The chain is built from TRBV3-1 (or the pseudogene TRBV3-2) and TRBJ1-2; possibly TRBD1 for D (5 bases). Trimming removed 0 bases at V and 4 bases at J, with 12 bases between. Germline CDR1 is LGHDT and CDR2 is YNNKEL (reference sequence). The CDR3 is 15 residues long.

The chain has TRBV14 and TRBJ2-6, with no clear D. V was trimmed by 2 bases and J by 0 bases, leaving 11 bases between them. The CDR3 has 17 residues. Germline values: CDR1 SGHDN, CDR2 FVKESK. The CDR3 sequence is CASSQLPVNSGANVLTF. As DNA, the CDR3 is TGTGCCAGCAGCCAACTCCCAGTTAACTCTGGGGCCAACGTCCTGACTTTC.

The rearrangement uses TRBV3-1 (or the pseudogene TRBV3-2) and TRBJ2-5; D not resolved. Trimming shortened V by 1 base and J by 5 bases, and 11 bases separated the two germline ends. The CDR3 contains 14 residues. The germline V gene has CDR1 LGHDT and CDR2 YNNKEL (reference sequence). The CDR3 region is CASSQVRVGETQYF. The DNA for the CDR3 is TGTGCCAGCAGCCAAGTACGGGTAGGGGAGACCCAGTACTTC.

CDR3 protein: CASSLPVAKGSGNTIYF. CDR3 sequence (DNA): TGTGCCAGCAGCTTACCCGTAGCTAAGGGCTCTGGAAACACCATATATTTT. This chain joins TRBV11-3 and TRBJ1-3; D not resolved. V was trimmed by 2 bases and J by 0 bases, leaving 14 bases between them. Looked up from germline, CDR1 is SGHNT and CDR2 is YENEEA. There are 17 residues in the CDR3. The full variable domain, in which reference TRBV11-3 and TRBJ1-3 provide the parts outside the CDR3, is EAGVVQSPRYKIIEKKQPVAFWCNPISGHNTLYWYLQNLGQGPELLIRYENEEAVDDSQLPKDRFSAERLKGVDSTLKIQPAELGDSAVYLCASSLPVAKGSGNTIYFGEGSWLTVV.

The V and J genes are TRBV6-2 or TRBV6-3 and TRBJ2-1, with D possibly matching TRBD1 (5 bases). CDR3 size: 13 residues. The germline V gene encodes CDR1 MNHEY and CDR2 SVGEGT. Trimming shortened V by 2 bases and J by 6 bases, and 8 bases separated the two germline ends. The CDR3 sequence is CASSYDRFNEQFF. The DNA of the CDR3 is TGTGCCAGCAGTTACGACAGATTCAATGAGCAGTTCTTC.

The gene calls are TRBV6-6 and TRBJ1-5; D unclear. The ends were cut back, 0 bases at V and 9 bases at J, with 9 bases in the middle. This CDR3 region has 13 residues. CDR1 is MNHNY, CDR2 SVGAGI, per germline (reference sequence). The CDR3 sequence is CASSYSRIWPQHF. The CDR3 DNA reads as TGTGCCAGCAGTTACTCCCGGATTTGGCCCCAGCATTTT.

The chain couples TRBV6-5 to TRBJ2-7, with 7 bases aligning to TRBD2. The CDR3 has 14 residues. Germline assignment: CDR1 MNHEY and CDR2 SVGAGI. V lost 6 bases and J lost 0; bases outside the gene matches: 5. Here the CDR3 DNA reads TGTGCCAGCAGGCGAAGCGGGACCTCCTACGAGCAGTACTTC. Amino acid sequence: CASRRSGTSYEQYF.

The chain recombines TRBV7-8 with TRBJ1-2; D gene uncertain. CDR1 and CDR2 from the germline V gene are SGHVS and FQNEAQ. This CDR3 has 14 residues. The V and J ends lost 5 bases and 4 bases respectively, with 14 bases between them. The CDR3, as DNA: TGTGCCAGCAGCCCCCGGCTCTTCGGCTATGGCTACACCTTC. It is translated as CASSPRLFGYGYTF.

In this sample, this clone turned up once. The chain joins TRBV21-1 to TRBJ1-2; no check of the table's D call, TRBD1, against the DNA was made. TRBV21-1 corresponds to a pseudogene. This CDR3 is 18 amino acids long. The CDR3 bases are TGTGCCAGCAACGCAGGAGAACAGGCAACTCCGACACTCTATGGCTACACCTTC. Protein: CASNAGEQATPTLYGYTF.

The CDR3, as DNA: TGTGCCAGCAGCGCGACAGGGGGAACGCTTTCGCAGTACTTC. Its protein product is CASSATGGTLSQYF. The gene calls are TRBV9 and TRBJ2-7; 9 bases are a match to TRBD1. This CDR3 contains 14 residues. The germline V gene encodes CDR1 SGDLS and CDR2 YYNGEE. The J segment lost 9 bases and the V segment lost 3 bases, leaving 10 bases of the junction unmatched.

This chain uses TRBV7-9 with TRBJ2-4; TRBD2 matches at 11 bases. The CDR3 extends over 13 amino acids. The germline V gene encodes CDR1 SEHNR and CDR2 FQNEAQ (reference sequence). Trimming cost V 5 bases and J 14 bases; bases outside gene matches: 8. The CDR3 coding sequence is TGTGCCAGCAGCACTCTAGCGGGAGGTGTTAAGTACTTC. It codes for CASSTLAGGVKYF.

In this sample, this clone turned up once. This chain uses TRBV5-5 with TRBJ2-5; 8 bases are shared with TRBD2. The germline CDR1 and CDR2 sequences are SGHKS and YYEKEE (reference sequence). The CDR3 is 16 amino acids. After removal of 4 bases from V and 5 bases from J, the junction contained 13 bases not matched to a gene. The CDR3 spells CASSRPGAGVWETQYF. The CDR3 nucleotides read TGTGCCAGCAGCCGACCGGGAGCGGGAGTATGGGAGACCCAGTACTTC. Complete variable domain (other parts from reference TRBV5-5 and TRBJ2-5): DAGVTQSPTHLIKTRGQQVTLRCSPISGHKSVSWYQQVLGQGPQFIFQYYEKEERGRGNFPDRFSARQFPNYSSELNVNALLLGDSALYLCASSRPGAGVWETQYFGPGTRLLVL.

This clone was seen just once. This sequence joins TRBV28 and TRBJ2-3; the D gene could be TRBD1 or TRBD2 (5 bases each). Germline V CDR1 and CDR2: MDHEN, SYDVKM. Trimming stripped 6 bases from V and 10 bases from J, with 20 bases between. The CDR3 has 14 residues. The CDR3 here is CASRFGAPSFPQYF. CDR3 nucleotides: TGTGCCAGCAGGTTCGGGGCTCCTAGTTTCCCGCAGTATTTT.

V gene TRBV27 combines with J gene TRBJ2-7; D possibly corresponds to TRBD1 (6 bases). The CDR3 sequence is 12 residues long. Germline V gene lookup returns CDR1 MNHEY and CDR2 SMNVEV (reference sequence). V was shortened by 5 bases and J by 9 bases, with 14 bases between the two germline ends. CDR3 sequence (DNA): TGTGCCAGCAGTCTTCCCGGACAGTTGCAGTACTTC. It encodes CASSLPGQLQYF.

This chain connects TRBV2 to TRBJ2-1; 10 nucleotides agree with TRBD2. The V segment lost 7 bases and the J segment 4 bases; nucleotides outside the gene matches: 1. The length of the CDR3 is 13 residues. Germline loops: CDR1 SNHLY, CDR2 FYNNEI. As DNA, the CDR3 is TGTGCCAGCACTAGCGGGAGATACAATGAGCAGTTCTTC. This translates into CASTSGRYNEQFF. Supplemented by reference TRBV2 and TRBJ2-1, the full variable domain reads EPEVTQTPSHQVTQMGQEVILRCVPISNHLYFYWYRQILGQKVEFLVSFYNNEISEKSEIFDDQFSVERPDGSNFTLKIRSTKLEDSAMYFCASTSGRYNEQFFGPGTRLTVL.